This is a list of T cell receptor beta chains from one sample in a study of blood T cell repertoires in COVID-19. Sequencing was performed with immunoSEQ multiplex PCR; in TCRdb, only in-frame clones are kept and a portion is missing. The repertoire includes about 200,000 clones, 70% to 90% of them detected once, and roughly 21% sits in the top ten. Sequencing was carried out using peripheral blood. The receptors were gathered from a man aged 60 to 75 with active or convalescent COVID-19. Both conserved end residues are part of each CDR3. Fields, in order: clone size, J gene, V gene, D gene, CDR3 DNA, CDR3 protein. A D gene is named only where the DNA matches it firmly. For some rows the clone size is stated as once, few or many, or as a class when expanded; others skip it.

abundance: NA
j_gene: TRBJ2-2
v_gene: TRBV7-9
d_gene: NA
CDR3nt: TGTGCCAGCAGCCCCAGTCCCACCGGGGAGCTGTTTTTT
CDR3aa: CASSPSPTGELFF

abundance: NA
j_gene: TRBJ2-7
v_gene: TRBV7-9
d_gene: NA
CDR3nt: TGTGCCAGCAGCCCCGGGACAATCTACGAGCAGTACTTC
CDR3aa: CASSPGTIYEQYF

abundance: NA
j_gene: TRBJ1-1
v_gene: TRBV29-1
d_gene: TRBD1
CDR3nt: TGCAGCGTTCGCGGACAGGGGAACACTGAAGCTTTCTTT
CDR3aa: CSVRGQGNTEAFF

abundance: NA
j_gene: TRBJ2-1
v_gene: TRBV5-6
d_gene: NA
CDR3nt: TGTGCCAGCAGCCTAGGACACAGAGGGGGAAATGAGCAGTTCTTC
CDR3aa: CASSLGHRGGNEQFF

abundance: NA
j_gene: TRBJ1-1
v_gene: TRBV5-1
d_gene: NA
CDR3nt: TGCGCCAGCAGCTTGGACGGAGGGGCGCCGGCTTTCTTT
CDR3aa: CASSLDGGAPAFF

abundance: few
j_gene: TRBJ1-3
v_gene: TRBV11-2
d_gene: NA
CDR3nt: TGTGCCAGCAGCTTACAGCGGGCTGGAAACACCATATATTTT
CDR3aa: CASSLQRAGNTIYF

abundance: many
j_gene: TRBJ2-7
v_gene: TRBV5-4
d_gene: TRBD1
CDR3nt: TGTGCCAGCAGCTCCAGGACAGGGGCCTACGAGCAGTACTTC
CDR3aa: CASSSRTGAYEQYF

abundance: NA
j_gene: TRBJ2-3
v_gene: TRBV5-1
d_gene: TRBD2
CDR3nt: TGCGCCAGCAGCTTGGTGGGCGGACCAGGAGCGGGGGGGACAGATACGCAGTATTTT
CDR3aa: CASSLVGGPGAGGTDTQYF

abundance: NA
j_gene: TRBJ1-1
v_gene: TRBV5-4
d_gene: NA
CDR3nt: TGTGCCAGCAGCGGTACCCAGGGATTCACTGAAGCTTTCTTT
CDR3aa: CASSGTQGFTEAFF

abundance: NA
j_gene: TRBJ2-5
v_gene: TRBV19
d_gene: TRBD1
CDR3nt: TGTGCCAGTAGTACTTGGACAGGAAAGGGAGAGACCCAGTACTTC
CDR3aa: CASSTWTGKGETQYF

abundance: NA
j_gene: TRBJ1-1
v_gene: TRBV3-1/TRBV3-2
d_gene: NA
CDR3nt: TGTGCCAGCAGCCAAACGACGGGAGGGACTGAAGCTTTCTTT
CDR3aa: CASSQTTGGTEAFF

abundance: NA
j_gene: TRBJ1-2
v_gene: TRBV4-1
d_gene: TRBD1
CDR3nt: TGCGCCAGCAGCCAAGTTTCGGGACAGAGTAACTATGGCTACACCTTC
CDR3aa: CASSQVSGQSNYGYTF

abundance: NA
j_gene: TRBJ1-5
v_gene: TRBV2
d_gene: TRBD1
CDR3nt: TGTGCCAGCAATCTGGGGGACAGGGCAAATCAGCCCCAGCATTTT
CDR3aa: CASNLGDRANQPQHF

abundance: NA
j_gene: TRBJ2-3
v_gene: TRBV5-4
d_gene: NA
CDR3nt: TGTGCCAGCAGCACCCGGGGTGCAGATACGCAGTATTTT
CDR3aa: CASSTRGADTQYF

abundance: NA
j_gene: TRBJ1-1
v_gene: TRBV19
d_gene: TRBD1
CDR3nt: TGTGCCAGCGAAAAGACAGGGTTTAACACTGAAGCTTTCTTT
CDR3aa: CASEKTGFNTEAFF

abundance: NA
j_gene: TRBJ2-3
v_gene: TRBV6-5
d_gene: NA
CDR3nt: TGTGCCAGCACCACGGGTGGAGATACGCAGTATTTT
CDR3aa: CASTTGGDTQYF

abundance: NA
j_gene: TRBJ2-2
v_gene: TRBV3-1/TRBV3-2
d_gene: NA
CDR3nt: TGTGCCAGCAGCCCCAGGGGGGCGGGCACCGGGGAGCTGTTTTTT
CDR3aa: CASSPRGAGTGELFF

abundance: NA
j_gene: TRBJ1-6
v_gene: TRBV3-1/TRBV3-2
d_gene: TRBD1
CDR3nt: TGTGCCAGCAGCCAGGCGCGGGACAGGGACTTTAATTCACCCCTCCACTTT
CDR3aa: CASSQARDRDFNSPLHF

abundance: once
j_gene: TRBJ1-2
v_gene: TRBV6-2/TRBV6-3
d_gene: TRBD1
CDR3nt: TGTGCCAGCAGCCTCGCGGGACAGCCAGCCATTAACTATGGCTACACCTTC
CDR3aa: CASSLAGQPAINYGYTF

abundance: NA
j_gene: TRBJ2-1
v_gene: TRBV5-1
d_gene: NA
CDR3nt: TGCGCCAGCAGCCCGGTTGGCCCCCGACTGGATGAGCAGTTCTTC
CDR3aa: CASSPVGPRLDEQFF

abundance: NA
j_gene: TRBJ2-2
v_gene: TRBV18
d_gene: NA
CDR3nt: TGTGCCAGCTCAAGGCAGGGAACCGGGGAGCTGTTTTTT
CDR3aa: CASSRQGTGELFF

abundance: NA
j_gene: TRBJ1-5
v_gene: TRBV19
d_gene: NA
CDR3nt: TGTGCCAGTAGGGGGGGGGATCAGCCCCAGCATTTT
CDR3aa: CASRGGDQPQHF

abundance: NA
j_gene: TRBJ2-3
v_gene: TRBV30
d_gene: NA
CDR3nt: TGTGCCTGGAGTGTAGCGGAGAGACCCTTTGGCACAGATACGCAGTATTTT
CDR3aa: CAWSVAERPFGTDTQYF

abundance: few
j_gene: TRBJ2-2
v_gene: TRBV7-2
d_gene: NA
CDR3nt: TGTGCCAGCAGCTTACATTCACGGGGGATAAGGCAAAACACCGGGGAGCTGTTTTTT
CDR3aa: CASSLHSRGIRQNTGELFF

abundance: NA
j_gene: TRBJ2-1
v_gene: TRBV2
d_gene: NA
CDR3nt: TGTGCCAGCAGTGAAGCCTTGGCAGACAATGAGCAGTTCTTC
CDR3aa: CASSEALADNEQFF

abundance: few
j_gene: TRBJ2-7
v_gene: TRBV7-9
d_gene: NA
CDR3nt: TGTGCCAGCAGCACGACAGTAGGATTCTCCTACGAGCAGTACTTC
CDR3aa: CASSTTVGFSYEQYF

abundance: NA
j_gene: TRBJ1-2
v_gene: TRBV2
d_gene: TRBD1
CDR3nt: TGTGCCAGCAGCCGGGACAGGGGATCTGGTGGCTACACCTTC
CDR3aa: CASSRDRGSGGYTF

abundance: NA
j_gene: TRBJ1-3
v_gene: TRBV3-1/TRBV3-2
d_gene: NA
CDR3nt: TGTGCCAGCAGCCAAGCCCCCGGGACTGTAGGAAACACCATATATTTT
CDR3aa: CASSQAPGTVGNTIYF

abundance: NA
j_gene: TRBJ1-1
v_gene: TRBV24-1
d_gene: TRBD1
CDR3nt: TGTGCCACCAGTGATTTGAGAGGGGGCGACACTGAAGCTTTCTTT
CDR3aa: CATSDLRGGDTEAFF

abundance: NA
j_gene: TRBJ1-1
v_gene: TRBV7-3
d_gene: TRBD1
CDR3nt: TGTGCCAGCAGCCGACAGGGAATTGCTGAAGCTTTCTTT
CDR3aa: CASSRQGIAEAFF

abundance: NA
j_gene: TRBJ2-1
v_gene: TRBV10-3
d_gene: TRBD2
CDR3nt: TGTGCCATCAGTGCGGGGGGGGCTTGGAATGAGCAGTTCTTC
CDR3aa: CAISAGGAWNEQFF

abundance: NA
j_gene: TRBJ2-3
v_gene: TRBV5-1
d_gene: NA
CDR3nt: TGCGCCAGCACCGTGGGACACGCAGATACGCAGTATTTT
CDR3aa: CASTVGHADTQYF

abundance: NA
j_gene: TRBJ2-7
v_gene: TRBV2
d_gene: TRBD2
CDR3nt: TGTGCCAGCAGCCGGGAGGCCGGATACTACGAGCAGTACTTC
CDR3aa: CASSREAGYYEQYF

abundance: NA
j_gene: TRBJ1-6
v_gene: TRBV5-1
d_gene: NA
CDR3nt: TGCGCCAGCAGCTTGGGGGAGAATTCACCCCTCCACTTT
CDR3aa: CASSLGENSPLHF

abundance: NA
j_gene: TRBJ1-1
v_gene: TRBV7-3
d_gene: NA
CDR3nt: TGTGCCAGCAGCTTAAAGGCCCTAGGGCAGGGGAAAGGGACTGAAGCTTTCTTT
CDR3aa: CASSLKALGQGKGTEAFF

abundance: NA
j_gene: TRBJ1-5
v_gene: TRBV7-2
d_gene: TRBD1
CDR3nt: TGTGCCAGCAGCTTGCGGACAGGGGCTCTTTATAGCAATCAGCCCCAGCATTTT
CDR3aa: CASSLRTGALYSNQPQHF

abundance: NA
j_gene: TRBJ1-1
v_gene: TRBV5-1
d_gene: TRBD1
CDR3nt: TGCGCCAGCAGCCCCAATACAGGGGGCCTTGAAGCTTTCTTT
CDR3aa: CASSPNTGGLEAFF

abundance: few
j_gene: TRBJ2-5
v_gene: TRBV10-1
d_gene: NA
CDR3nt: TGCGCCAGCAGTGATGGTCAGTTAGAGACCCAGTACTTC
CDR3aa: CASSDGQLETQYF

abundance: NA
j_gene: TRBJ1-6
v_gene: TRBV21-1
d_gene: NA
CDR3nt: TGTGCCAGCACCAACACCGGGACAGGGGTTTATTCACCCCTCCACTTT
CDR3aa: CASTNTGTGVYSPLHF

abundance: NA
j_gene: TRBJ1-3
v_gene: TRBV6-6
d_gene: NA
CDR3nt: TGTGCCAGCAGTCGCTTCGCTGGGGCTAACTCCGGAAACACCATATATTTT
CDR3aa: CASSRFAGANSGNTIYF

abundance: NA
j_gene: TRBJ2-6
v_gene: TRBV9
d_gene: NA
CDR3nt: TGTGCCAGCAGCGTAGTAGGGGGAGCCTCTGGGGCCAACGTCCTGACTTTC
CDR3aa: CASSVVGGASGANVLTF

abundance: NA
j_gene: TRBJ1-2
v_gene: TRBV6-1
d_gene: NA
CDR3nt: TGTGCCAGCAGTGAACAGAAGGGGGGGGGCAGTCGAGCGTATGGCTACACCTTC
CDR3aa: CASSEQKGGGSRAYGYTF

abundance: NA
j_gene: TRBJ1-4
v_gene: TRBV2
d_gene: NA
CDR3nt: TGTGCCAGCAGGAAAAAGGGGGAACTGGGAGAAAAACTGTTTTTT
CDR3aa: CASRKKGELGEKLFF

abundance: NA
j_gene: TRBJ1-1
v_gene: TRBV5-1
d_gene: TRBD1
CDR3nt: TGCGCCAGCAGCACACGACAGGGTGTGAACACTGAAGCTTTCTTT
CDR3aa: CASSTRQGVNTEAFF

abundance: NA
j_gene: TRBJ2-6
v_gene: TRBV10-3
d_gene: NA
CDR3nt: TGTGCCATCAGTGAGCGGCAGGCGGGGATCTCTGGGGCCAACGTCCTGACTTTC
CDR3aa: CAISERQAGISGANVLTF

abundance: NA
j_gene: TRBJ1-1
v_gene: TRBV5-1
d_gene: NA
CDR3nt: TGCGCCAGCAGCTTGGGGGCGGGAAACACTGAAGCTTTCTTT
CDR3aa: CASSLGAGNTEAFF

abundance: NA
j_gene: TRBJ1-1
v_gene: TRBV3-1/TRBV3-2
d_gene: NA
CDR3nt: TGTGCCAGCAGCCAAACAGGAGTTTTCGAAGCTTTCTTT
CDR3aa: CASSQTGVFEAFF

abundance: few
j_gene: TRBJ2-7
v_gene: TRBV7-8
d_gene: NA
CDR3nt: TGTGCCAGCAGCCGGGCTGCCTTGGAGCAGTACTTC
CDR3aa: CASSRAALEQYF

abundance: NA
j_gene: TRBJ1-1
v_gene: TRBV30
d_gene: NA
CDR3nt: TGTGCCTGGAGTGTAATAGGAGGGACTGAAGCTTTCTTT
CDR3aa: CAWSVIGGTEAFF